These 13 T cell receptor beta chains were sequenced from one sample in a study of blood T cell repertoires in COVID-19. Sequenced by immunoSEQ multiplex PCR; TCRdb stores in-frame clones only, minus some. The repertoire consists of 140,000 to 150,000 clones, with over 75% occurring once and the leading ten covering about 40%. Sequences were obtained from peripheral blood. All receptors derive from a human donor in a cohort sampled during active COVID-19.

The chain combines TRBV5-4 with TRBJ1-2, with TRBD1 matching over 8 bases. Germline values: CDR1 SGHNT, CDR2 YYREEE (reference sequence). V lost 4 bases to trimming and J lost 7 bases; unmatched junction nucleotides: 12. The CDR3 consists of 15 residues. The CDR3 DNA follows: TGTGCCAGCAGCCAAGCTCAGGACAGGGTCTCTGGCTACACCTTC. This gives the protein CASSQAQDRVSGYTF.

This clone was counted a single time. The rearrangement links TRBV15 to TRBJ2-3; 7 bases fit TRBD1. The V gene's germline CDR1 is LNHNV and CDR2 YYDKDF (reference sequence). The CDR3 covers 16 residues. J lost 6 bases, V lost 4 bases, and 13 bases had no gene match. As DNA, the CDR3 is TGTGCCACCAGCACTCCAGGGGGATCTTATAGGGATACGCAGTATTTT. It codes for CATSTPGGSYRDTQYF.

The J gene is TRBJ1-5, the V gene TRBV7-2; weak D call: TRBD1 (6 bases). Trimming removed 3 bases at V and 5 bases at J, with 8 bases between. Germline-derived CDR1 and CDR2 are SGHTA and FQGNSA. The CDR3 consists of 13 residues. CDR3 residues: CASSFGGDQPQHF. In nucleotides, the CDR3 is TGTGCCAGCAGCTTTGGGGGCGATCAGCCCCAGCATTTT.

V usage is TRBV7-2 and J usage is TRBJ2-3, with 9 bases identical to TRBD2. With 5 bases clipped from V and 5 bases from J, the junction kept 8 bases outside the gene matches. The CDR3 consists of 15 residues. Looked up from germline, CDR1 is SGHTA and CDR2 is FQGNSA. The CDR3 sequence is CASSVGSGRKDTQYF. The CDR3 coding sequence is TGTGCCAGCAGCGTCGGTAGCGGGAGAAAAGATACGCAGTATTTT.

CDR3 nucleotides: TGTGCCAGCAGCCCCCCGCCTTACAGGGCGCATGGCACCGGGGAGCTGTTTTTT. This encodes CASSPPPYRAHGTGELFF. The chain employs TRBV11-3 and TRBJ2-2, with D possibly matching TRBD1 (6 bases). CDR1 SGHNT and CDR2 YENEEA come from the germline V gene. Trimming removed 5 bases at V and 4 bases at J, with 23 bases between. This CDR3 is 18 amino acids long.

The rearrangement links TRBV7-9 to TRBJ1-2; perhaps TRBD1 as D (5 bases). Trimming stripped 3 bases from V and 6 bases from J, with 11 bases between. The CDR3 is 13 residues long. CDR1 and CDR2 (germline): SEHNR, FQNEAQ (reference sequence). The CDR3 nucleotides are TGTGCCAGCAGCTTTTCTCAGGGAAATGGCTACACCTTC. The encoded protein is CASSFSQGNGYTF.

V and J are TRBV15 and TRBJ2-3, with 7 bases that match TRBD2. V lost 2 bases to trimming and J lost 2 bases; unmatched junction nucleotides: 7. The CDR3 sequence is 16 residues long. Germline V gene data show CDR1 as LNHNV and CDR2 as YYDKDF (reference sequence). CDR3 bases: TGTGCCACCAGCAGATCACGGGACTACGCCACAGATACGCAGTATTTT. Protein sequence: CATSRSRDYATDTQYF.

This chain connects TRBV6-2 or TRBV6-3 to TRBJ1-2; 7 nucleotides agree with TRBD1. The V gene end was trimmed by 2 bases and the J gene end by 5 bases; junction bases not matched to a gene: 5. The germline gives CDR1 MNHEY, CDR2 SVGEGT. This CDR3 region has 14 residues. The CDR3: CASSYQGQSYGYTF. Written as DNA, the CDR3 is TGTGCCAGCAGTTACCAGGGACAGTCTTATGGCTACACCTTC.

The chain links TRBV3-1 (or the pseudogene TRBV3-2) to TRBJ2-5; 13 nucleotides match TRBD2. Germline V gene lookup returns CDR1 LGHDT and CDR2 YNNKEL (reference sequence). The CDR3 sequence is 16 residues long. V trimming: 8 bases; J trimming: 5 bases; junction bases outside the gene matches: 11. The CDR3 region is CASLARTSGSSETQYF. The CDR3 DNA sequence: TGTGCCAGCCTAGCCCGGACTAGCGGGAGTTCGGAGACCCAGTACTTC.

The genes are TRBV7-3 and TRBJ2-1; TRBD2 matches 7 bases. V lost 4 bases to trimming and J lost 2 bases; unmatched junction nucleotides: 11. This CDR3 contains 17 residues. The germline V gene has CDR1 SGHTA and CDR2 FQGTGA. As DNA, the CDR3 is TGTGCCAGCAGCTCCAACCCCCCGGGGGGAACCTACAATGAGCAGTTCTTC. It codes for CASSSNPPGGTYNEQFF.

The rearrangement joins TRBV7-2 to TRBJ2-3; D gene ambiguous. There are 11 residues in the CDR3. Germline CDR1 is SGHTA and CDR2 is FQGNSA. Trimming took 5 bases from V and 6 from J, leaving 6 bases between them. The CDR3 nucleotides read TGTGCCAGCAGCCCCTTTGATACGCAGTATTTT. As protein: CASSPFDTQYF. Looking up the rest from reference TRBV7-2 and TRBJ2-3 gives the full variable domain: GAGVSQSPSNKVTEKGKDVELRCDPISGHTALYWYRQSLGQGLEFLIYFQGNSAPDKSGLPSDRFSAERTGGSVSTLTIQRTQQEDSAVYLCASSPFDTQYFGPGTRLTVL.

The CDR3 coding sequence is TGTGCCAGCAGCATTCTAGCCCCTCATGAGCAGTTCTTC. Protein: CASSILAPHEQFF. The chain employs TRBV11-3 and TRBJ2-1, with D possibly TRBD2 on 5 matching bases. Germline V gene sequence: CDR1 SGHNT, CDR2 YENEEA. V was pared by 5 bases and J by 8 bases, with 13 bases between. The CDR3 sequence is 13 residues long.

On this clone itself: The identical CDR3 is also encoded by other nucleotide sequences in the sample. The chain uses TRBV5-1 and TRBJ2-3; 11 nucleotides match TRBD2. V was pared by 4 bases and J by 4 bases, with 5 bases of the junction left unmatched. CDR3 length: 15 residues. From germline, CDR1 is SGHRS and CDR2 YFSETQ. The CDR3 nucleotides are TGCGCCAGCAGCCTTAGCGGGAGGGCGGCAGATACGCAGTATTTT. It specifies CASSLSGRAADTQYF. Together with reference TRBV5-1 and TRBJ2-3, the CDR3 gives the full variable domain: KAGVTQTPRYLIKTRGQQVTLSCSPISGHRSVSWYQQTPGQGLQFLFEYFSETQRNKGNFPGRFSGRQFSNSRSEMNVSTLELGDSALYLCASSLSGRAADTQYFGPGTRLTVL.